A single sample is the source of the 23 T cell receptor beta chains below, sequenced in a study of T-cell reconstitution after alpha-beta-depleted transplantation in children. Unique molecular identifiers were incorporated when the TCRbeta library was constructed. Each CDR3 protein is one row after TCRdb ran MiXCR on the PCR reads. The sample includes almost 400,000 distinct CDR3 sequences, around 20% of them seen just once. Sequences were derived from PBMCs from the stem cell graft donor, sampled from the stem cell graft. All receptors come from a human donor who donated a stem cell graft to a child with acute myeloid leukemia.

This clonotype was seen a handful of times. V is TRBV29-1 and J is TRBJ2-7, with D possibly being TRBD2 (5 bases). The CDR3 loop spans 14 amino acids. Trimming pared 3 bases from V and 3 bases from J, leaving 15 bases between. CDR1 is SQVTM and CDR2 is ANQGSEA in the germline V gene. As DNA, the CDR3 is TGCAGCGTTGATGGAGGATTCCCTCACTACGAGCAGTACTTC. It codes for CSVDGGFPHYEQYF.

The chain carries TRBV5-5 and TRBJ2-1; D might be TRBD1 or TRBD2, each matching 5 bases. Germline CDR1 SGHKS, CDR2 YYEKEE (reference sequence). V was cut by 4 bases and J by 8 bases, with 10 bases left in between. The CDR3 totals 12 residues. DNA of the CDR3: TGTGCCAGCAGCGGGGGAGCATATGAGCAGTTCTTC. Translation: CASSGGAYEQFF.

This clonotype has a handful of counts. V usage is TRBV20-1 and J usage is TRBJ1-1, with no clear D. This CDR3 has 11 amino acids. The germline V and J ends were trimmed by 6 bases and 7 bases, with 12 bases remaining between them. From germline, CDR1 is DFQATT and CDR2 SNEGSKA (reference sequence). The CDR3: CSATGYSEAFF. Written as DNA, the CDR3 is TGCAGTGCAACGGGGTACAGTGAAGCTTTCTTT.

This clonotype has a handful of counts. The rearrangement uses TRBV4-1 and TRBJ2-7, with D perhaps TRBD2 (5 bases). The V gene's germline CDR1 is MGHRA and CDR2 YSYEKL. The germline V and J ends were trimmed by 3 bases and 7 bases, with 10 bases remaining between them. The length of the CDR3 is 12 residues. CDR3 region: CASSHTGGEQYF. The CDR3 bases are TGCGCCAGCAGCCACACGGGCGGGGAGCAGTACTTC.

This clonotype was recorded a few times. The chain recombines TRBV20-1 with TRBJ1-1; tentative D call: TRBD1 (5 bases). This CDR3 contains 16 residues. V gave up 0 bases and J gave up 4 bases, with 18 bases separating them. The V gene's germline CDR1 is DFQATT and CDR2 SNEGSKA (reference sequence). The CDR3 reads CSARDLGTGMGTEAFF. The CDR3 nucleotides read TGCAGTGCTAGAGATCTCGGAACAGGAATGGGCACTGAAGCTTTCTTT.

The chain has TRBV6-1 and TRBJ2-1, with 8 positions matching TRBD2. The CDR3 sequence is 17 residues long. Germline V gene sequence: CDR1 MNHNS, CDR2 SASEGT. The ends lost 1 base at V and 0 bases at J; junction bases unmatched: 5. The CDR3 spells CASSEGTAGVSYNEQFF. Written as DNA, the CDR3 is TGTGCCAGCAGTGAAGGGACAGCGGGAGTCTCCTACAATGAGCAGTTCTTC.

The chain employs TRBV3-1 and TRBJ2-7; 7 bases fit TRBD1. CDR1 is LGHDT, CDR2 YNNKEL, per germline (reference sequence). Losses at the gene ends were 1 base for V and 3 bases for J; bases not matched to a gene: 3. The CDR3 totals 14 residues. The CDR3 coding sequence is TGTGCCAGCAGCCAAGGTGACAGGGACTACGAGCAGTACTTC. As protein: CASSQGDRDYEQYF.

This chain uses TRBV7-2 with TRBJ2-1, with 11 bases fitting TRBD2. Germline-derived CDR1 and CDR2 are SGHTA and FQGNSA. This CDR3 spans 15 amino acids. With V trimmed by 3 bases and J by 4 bases, 2 bases remained unmatched. CDR3 residues: CASSFIAGGYNEQFF. CDR3 nucleotide sequence: TGTGCCAGCAGCTTTATAGCGGGAGGGTACAATGAGCAGTTCTTC.

This clonotype was counted between two and nine times. The rearrangement joins TRBV7-6 to TRBJ2-2, with 9 nucleotides matching TRBD1. CDR1 is SGHVS, CDR2 FNYEAQ, per germline. The CDR3 is 15 amino acids. V lost 5 bases, J lost 8 bases, and 9 bases stayed unmatched. CDR3 loop: CASSPRTGVSGELFF. In DNA form, the CDR3 reads TGTGCCAGCAGCCCTCGGACAGGGGTCTCAGGGGAGCTGTTTTTT.

This chain joins TRBV29-1 and TRBJ2-7; 7 nucleotides align to TRBD1. J lost 0 bases, V lost 5 bases, and 4 bases had no gene match. The CDR3 runs 13 residues. Germline V gene lookup returns CDR1 SQVTM and CDR2 ANQGSEA. The CDR3 nucleotides are TGCAGCGTTACAGGGGCCCACTCCTACGAGCAGTACTTC. This encodes CSVTGAHSYEQYF.

Comments on this clonotype: An end of the junction does not agree with germline; a read error may underlie this. This chain joins TRBV28 and TRBJ1-5; D possibly corresponds to TRBD1 (6 bases). The CDR3 runs 17 residues. Germline V lookup: CDR1 MDHEN, CDR2 SYDVKM. CDR3 sequence (DNA): TGTGCCAACAGTTTCCTACGTGGACAGAATAGCAATCAGCCCCAGCATTTT. The encoded protein is CANSFLRGQNSNQPQHF.

V usage is TRBV12-3 or TRBV12-4 and J usage is TRBJ2-7, with TRBD2 as a possible D gene (6 bases). The CDR3 extends over 14 amino acids. Trimming left V 6 bases short and J 2 bases short, with 14 bases between. The CDR3 reads CASRPGTGAYEQYF. Here the CDR3 DNA reads TGTGCCAGCAGACCCGGGACGGGGGCCTACGAGCAGTACTTC.

The chain recombines TRBV28 with TRBJ1-6; D is uncertain. The V gene lost 5 bases and the J gene lost 10 bases, with 6 bases spanning the gap. CDR1 is MDHEN and CDR2 is SYDVKM in the germline V gene. The CDR3 extends over 11 amino acids. CDR3 nucleotides: TGTGCCAGCAGTGGACTGTCACCCCTCCACTTT. Its protein product is CASSGLSPLHF.

This clonotype has ten or more counts. V is TRBV7-3 and J is TRBJ2-2; 8 positions agree with TRBD1. CDR3 length: 17 amino acids. The V gene's germline CDR1 is SGHTA and CDR2 FQGTGA. The V gene end was trimmed by 3 bases and the J gene end by 4 bases; junction bases not matched to a gene: 10. The CDR3 loop reads CASSLEPGQASTGELFF. In DNA, the CDR3 is TGTGCCAGCAGCTTGGAGCCGGGACAGGCTTCCACCGGGGAGCTGTTTTTT.

In this sample, this clonotype turned up many times. The chain recombines TRBV12-3 or TRBV12-4 with TRBJ2-1, with 11 bases aligning to TRBD2. With V trimmed by 8 bases and J by 5 bases, 2 bases remained unmatched. The CDR3 runs 13 residues. The CDR3 sequence is CASGTSGNNEQFF. The DNA of the CDR3 is TGTGCCAGCGGGACTAGCGGAAACAATGAGCAGTTCTTC.

The chain joins TRBV29-1 to TRBJ2-7; possibly TRBD1 for D (5 bases). The germline V gene encodes CDR1 SQVTM and CDR2 ANQGSEA. Trimming stripped 6 bases from V and 1 base from J, with 13 bases between. The CDR3 totals 13 residues. The CDR3 region has the DNA TGCAGCGTAACCCCCGCAGGGTCCTACGAGCAGTACTTC. It specifies CSVTPAGSYEQYF.

V usage is TRBV9 and J usage is TRBJ2-1; 14 bases map to TRBD2. The CDR3 length is 17 residues. Germline values: CDR1 SGDLS, CDR2 YYNGEE. V gave up 3 bases and J gave up 10 bases; unmatched junction bases: 12. CDR3 loop: CASSETSGRAWASEQFF. Written as DNA, the CDR3 is TGTGCCAGCAGCGAGACTAGCGGGAGGGCCTGGGCTAGCGAGCAGTTCTTC.

This clonotype was observed a handful of times. The chain uses TRBV12-3 or TRBV12-4 and TRBJ2-7; D is undetermined. The CDR3 contains 12 residues. Deletions cut 7 bases from V and 0 bases from J, with 7 bases between. DNA of the CDR3: TGTGCCAGCACCCTAAGCTCCTACGAGCAGTACTTC. Its translation is CASTLSSYEQYF.

The rearrangement joins TRBV7-8 to TRBJ2-3; TRBD2 is a possible D gene (6 bases). Germline V lookup: CDR1 SGHVS, CDR2 FQNEAQ. Trimming left V 6 bases short and J 4 bases short, with 8 bases between. This CDR3 region has 12 residues. In DNA form, the CDR3 reads TGTGCCAGCAGGACGGGAGCAGATACGCAGTATTTT. It encodes CASRTGADTQYF.

The sample holds a few counts of this clonotype. The genes are TRBV7-2 and TRBJ1-5, with D possibly TRBD1 on 5 matching bases. The CDR3 length is 16 residues. Germline V lookup: CDR1 SGHTA, CDR2 FQGNSA. Trimming took off 2 bases at V and 3 bases at J, with 14 bases between the two ends. CDR3 loop: CASSLTRGGLNQPQHF. CDR3 sequence (DNA): TGTGCCAGCAGCTTAACGAGGGGAGGTCTCAATCAGCCCCAGCATTTT.

This clonotype was picked up many times. J is TRBJ2-7 and V is TRBV20-1; 11 bases line up with TRBD2. The CDR3 is 15 residues long. Per germline, CDR1 DFQATT and CDR2 SNEGSKA (reference sequence). Trimming removed 3 bases from V and 5 bases from J; junction bases left unmatched: 9. CDR3 DNA: TGCAGTGCTAGCCCGACTAGCGGGAAAAGTCACGAGCAGTACTTC. This translates into CSASPTSGKSHEQYF.

This clonotype was counted between two and nine times. V usage is TRBV5-1 and J usage is TRBJ2-3; 9 bases align to TRBD2. J lost 4 bases, V lost 8 bases, and 8 bases had no gene match. Germline values: CDR1 SGHRS, CDR2 YFSETQ. This CDR3 has 14 residues. The CDR3 protein is CASRSGRPSDTQYF. CDR3 in DNA: TGCGCCAGTAGGAGCGGGAGGCCCTCAGATACGCAGTATTTT.

Comments on this clonotype: At one end, the junction sequence differs from germline, possibly due to a read error. The chain combines TRBV6-2 or TRBV6-3 with TRBJ1-2, with TRBD1 as a possible D gene (5 bases). The CDR3 contains 22 residues. Germline V CDR1 and CDR2: MNHEY, SVGEGT. The CDR3, as DNA: TGTGCCAGCAGTCCCGTGTTCTTGTTTAAAGGGGCCCGTCGACGCTCTAAATATGGCTACACCTTC. This encodes CASSPVFLFKGARRRSKYGYTF.